The 21 T cell receptor beta chains below were found in one sample sequenced in a study of breast tumors, draining lymph nodes, adjacent tissues. Via MiXCR, TCRdb re-called the multiplex PCR reads, giving one row per CDR3 protein. The sample has about 180,000 distinct CDR3 sequences, approximately 30% seen once. Axillary draining lymph nodes of breast cancer patients supplied the node samples. Source material: axillary lymph node tissue. The source is a female donor with breast cancer. Some clones in this sample may be carry-over from other donors' samples.

This clonotype was recorded many times. Just one base apart from a much larger clone, this may be a read error. The chain uses TRBV6-6 and TRBJ2-1; the match to TRBD1 covers 7 bases. The CDR3 contains 14 residues. The V segment lost 6 bases and the J segment 2 bases; nucleotides outside the gene matches: 4. Germline CDR1 reads MNHNY; CDR2 reads SVGAGI (reference sequence). The CDR3 DNA reads TGTGCCAGCAGCCCCGGGACAGCCTACAATGAGCAGTTCTTC. Protein: CASSPGTAYNEQFF.

This chain links TRBV11-2 with TRBJ1-4; weak D call: TRBD1 (5 bases). This CDR3 spans 14 amino acids. CDR1 is SGHAT, CDR2 FQNNGV, per germline. With 4 bases removed from V and 7 bases from J, the gap between germline ends came to 13 bases. CDR3 nucleotides: TGTGCCAGCAGCTCGCAGGGTTCACGTGAAAAACTGTTTTTT. Translation: CASSSQGSREKLFF.

This clonotype has only a few counts. A much larger clone is a single base away; this may be a read error. V and J are TRBV5-8 and TRBJ2-5; 8 nucleotides agree with TRBD2. This CDR3 has 14 amino acids. CDR1 is SGHTS and CDR2 is YDEGEE in the germline V gene. With 2 bases clipped from V and 4 bases from J, the junction kept 4 bases outside the gene matches. CDR3 loop: CASSLLAATETQYF. CDR3 bases: TGTGCCAGCAGCTTACTAGCGGCAACAGAGACCCAGTACTTC.

A note on this clonotype: A read error is possible here, since a much larger clone lies one base away. This chain links TRBV6-1 with TRBJ2-5; D is ambiguous. The CDR3 totals 17 residues. Trimming removed 3 bases at V and 5 bases at J, with 22 bases between. Per the germline V gene, CDR1 is MNHNS and CDR2 is SASEGT. CDR3 bases: TGTGCCAGCAGTGAGACCCCTAATCTCGAGCATGGGGAGACCCAGTACTTC. This sequence encodes CASSETPNLEHGETQYF.

This sequence joins TRBV7-3 and TRBJ2-7; no reliable D call. The CDR3 consists of 15 residues. The V gene's germline CDR1 is SGHTA and CDR2 FQGTGA. The germline V and J ends were trimmed by 5 bases and 2 bases, with 16 bases remaining between them. The CDR3 sequence: CASSNVEGIAYEQYF. In DNA, the CDR3 is TGTGCCAGCAGCAACGTAGAAGGGATTGCCTACGAGCAGTACTTC.

There are many counts of this clonotype. The V call is TRBV6-1, the J call TRBJ2-5; D possibly corresponds to TRBD1 (6 bases). The CDR3 is made up of 11 amino acids. Germline V lookup: CDR1 MNHNS, CDR2 SASEGT. The V and J ends lost 6 bases and 5 bases respectively, with 7 bases between them. CDR3 coding DNA: TGTGCCAGCAGAAGGGGGGAGACCCAGTACTTC. Encoded protein: CASRRGETQYF.

Concerning this clonotype itself: One end of the junction is discordant with germline, which a read error may explain. The V call is TRBV7-7, the J call TRBJ2-5, with D perhaps matching TRBD1 or TRBD2 (6 bases each). There are 15 residues in the CDR3. Per germline, CDR1 SSHAT and CDR2 FNYEAQ (reference sequence). This chain's CDR3 is CASGLSIGQQETQHF. The CDR3 nucleotides read TGTGCTAGCGGCCTAAGCATTGGACAGCAAGAGACCCAGCACTTC.

This clonotype was detected ten times or more. This sequence joins TRBV6-5 and TRBJ2-7; 8 bases map to TRBD1. Germline CDR1 is MNHEY and CDR2 is SVGAGI. The CDR3 is 14 amino acids. The V gene end was trimmed by 8 bases and the J gene end by 0 bases; junction bases not matched to a gene: 6. The CDR3 loop is CASARTGTSYEQYF. The DNA for the CDR3 is TGTGCCAGCGCTCGGACAGGGACCTCCTACGAGCAGTACTTC.

The chain carries TRBV7-8 and TRBJ1-5; no reliable D call. V lost 5 bases and J lost 0, with 11 bases in between. CDR1 is SGHVS and CDR2 is FQNEAQ in the germline V gene. This CDR3 is 15 amino acids long. The CDR3 spells CASSKRGNSNQPQHF. In DNA, the CDR3 is TGTGCCAGCAGCAAACGGGGTAATAGCAATCAGCCCCAGCATTTT.

This clonotype was picked up many times. The chain employs TRBV11-2 and TRBJ2-7, with TRBD1 as a possible D gene (6 bases). Trimming pared 4 bases from V and 0 bases from J, leaving 13 bases between. CDR3 size: 15 residues. Germline CDR1 and CDR2: SGHAT and FQNNGV. The CDR3 region is CASSWHRDISYEQYF. CDR3 DNA: TGTGCCAGCAGCTGGCACCGGGACATCTCCTACGAGCAGTACTTC.

Many counts were recorded for this clonotype. V gene TRBV13 combines with J gene TRBJ1-5; a possible D gene is TRBD1 (5 bases). The CDR3 totals 15 residues. Trimming removed 1 base from V and 0 bases from J, with 7 bases in between. Germline V CDR1 and CDR2: PRHDT, FYEKMQ (reference sequence). CDR3 region: CASSLAGASNQPQHF. The CDR3 DNA reads TGTGCCAGCAGCTTAGCCGGGGCTAGCAATCAGCCCCAGCATTTT.

This clonotype was recorded at least ten times. The V and J genes are TRBV15 and TRBJ1-5; possibly TRBD1 for D (5 bases). V was clipped by 5 bases and J by 2 bases, with 22 bases between them. CDR3 size: 18 residues. Germline-derived CDR1 and CDR2 are LNHNV and YYDKDF (reference sequence). CDR3 region: CATSERFGTGGGNQPQHF. CDR3 DNA sequence: TGTGCCACCAGCGAACGTTTTGGGACCGGAGGCGGCAATCAGCCCCAGCATTTT.

With regard to this clonotype: Without the conserved terminal phenylalanine or tryptophan, this CDR3 likely stems from a read error. Because the CDR3's place on the DNA is in doubt, the DNA is left out and the CDR3 is given as listed by TCRdb. The chain has TRBV19 and TRBJ1-3. CDR1 is LNHDA, CDR2 SQIVND, per germline (reference sequence). The CDR3 is 10 amino acids long, termini counted. The CDR3 is CASSGRRRSV.

This clonotype was seen at least ten times. V is TRBV6-2 or TRBV6-3 and J is TRBJ2-5; 7 bases are a match to TRBD1. Looked up from germline, CDR1 is MNHEY and CDR2 is SVGEGT. V lost 6 bases to trimming and J lost 5 bases; unmatched junction nucleotides: 6. The CDR3 has 13 residues. CDR3 loop: CASRLQGSETQYF. For the CDR3, the DNA is TGTGCCAGCAGGCTACAGGGGAGCGAGACCCAGTACTTC.

This clonotype was counted at least ten times. The chain employs TRBV29-1 and TRBJ2-5; 9 nucleotides match TRBD1. Losses at the gene ends were 2 bases for V and 5 bases for J; bases not matched to a gene: 12. The CDR3 extends over 16 amino acids. Germline CDR1 SQVTM, CDR2 ANQGSEA. The CDR3 here is CSVERAGDREMETQYF. For the CDR3, the DNA is TGCAGCGTTGAACGAGCAGGGGACAGGGAGATGGAGACCCAGTACTTC.

Ten or more counts support this clonotype. The rearrangement links TRBV14 to TRBJ2-1; unclear D gene. CDR1 is SGHDN and CDR2 is FVKESK in the germline V gene. The V gene lost 4 bases and the J gene lost 4 bases, with 14 bases spanning the gap. This CDR3 is 15 amino acids long. CDR3 sequence (DNA): TGTGCCAGCAGCCTTGGGGTGGCTCGGTACAATGAGCAGTTCTTC. Translating gives CASSLGVARYNEQFF.

This clonotype occurred many times. V and J are TRBV20-1 and TRBJ1-1; D possibly corresponds to TRBD1 (5 bases). This CDR3 is 12 amino acids long. The germline V gene has CDR1 DFQATT and CDR2 SNEGSKA (reference sequence). The ends were cut back, 5 bases at V and 5 bases at J, with 12 bases in the middle. The CDR3 region is CSAAGLKTEAFF. CDR3 bases: TGCAGTGCTGCAGGGTTAAAGACTGAAGCTTTCTTT.

This clonotype was observed many times. V gene TRBV19 combines with J gene TRBJ1-3, with 8 bases aligning to TRBD1. V was pared by 7 bases and J by 6 bases, with 11 bases of the junction left unmatched. CDR1 and CDR2 (germline): LNHDA, SQIVND (reference sequence). This CDR3 has 15 amino acids. The CDR3 spells CASTTPGQAQNTIYF. The CDR3 DNA sequence: TGTGCCAGTACTACCCCGGGACAGGCTCAAAACACCATATATTTT.

This clonotype was counted many times. The chain joins TRBV2 to TRBJ2-3; D possibly corresponds to TRBD2 (5 bases). This CDR3 has 17 amino acids. Germline V lookup: CDR1 SNHLY, CDR2 FYNNEI. The V end lost 4 bases, the J end lost 2 bases, and 19 bases lay between the germline ends. In DNA form, the CDR3 reads TGTGCCAGCAGTGCCCTGAGGAGTGGGAGCGCCACAGATACGCAGTATTTT. The encoded protein is CASSALRSGSATDTQYF.

The genes are TRBV7-9 and TRBJ2-5, with D hard to call. CDR3 length: 13 amino acids. The V gene lost 4 bases and the J gene lost 5 bases, with 11 bases spanning the gap. Per germline, CDR1 SEHNR and CDR2 FQNEAQ (reference sequence). Here the CDR3 DNA reads TGTGCCAGCAGCTCCCTGGACGGGGAGACCCAGTACTTC. Protein product: CASSSLDGETQYF.

About this clonotype: This may stem from a read error, because a much larger clone lies one nucleotide away. In DNA, the CDR3 is TGTGCCAGCAGCTCAAAGGTGTCGAGAGTGGGGAATGAGCAGTTCTTC. Amino acids: CASSSKVSRVGNEQFF. The rearrangement links TRBV7-9 to TRBJ2-1; D unresolved. Germline V lookup: CDR1 SEHNR, CDR2 FQNEAQ (reference sequence). This CDR3 has 16 amino acids. V lost 4 bases and J lost 7, with 20 bases in between. Supplemented by reference TRBV7-9 and TRBJ2-1, the full variable domain reads DTGVSQNPRHKITKRGQNVTFRCDPISEHNRLYWYRQTLGQGPEFLTYFQNEAQLEKSRLLSDRFSAERPKGSFSTLEIQRTEQGDSAMYLCASSSKVSRVGNEQFFGPGTRLTVL.